This TCR beta chain stems from a study of blood T cells in healthy people across ages. Overall study findings and caveats: Measured against age, TCR beta diversity per million T cells decreased in a roughly linear manner.

It was with a sample-barcoded 5' primer and a J-beta primer mix that a second PCR of about 7 to 12 cycles was run. Every single cDNA molecule received a tag from a template-switch adaptor with 12 random nucleotides. TCRdb called the 5' RACE reads again in MiXCR, with one record for every CDR3 protein. There are about 1.4 million distinct CDR3 sequences in the sample; approximately 59% occur only once, and 6.5% to 8.5% lies in the top ten. About this clonotype itself: Its target is not known.

The CDR3 length is 14 residues. The germline V gene has CDR1 SGDLS and CDR2 YYNGEE. V lost 0 bases and J lost 3, with 9 bases in between. The J gene is TRBJ1-1, the V gene TRBV9; D is unclear. The sample comprised blood. This clonotype originated in a man aged 18 to 30 in good health. CDR3 in DNA: TGTGCCAGCAGCGTAGGTTTGGAGTACACTGAAGCTTTCTTT. Translating gives CASSVGLEYTEAFF.